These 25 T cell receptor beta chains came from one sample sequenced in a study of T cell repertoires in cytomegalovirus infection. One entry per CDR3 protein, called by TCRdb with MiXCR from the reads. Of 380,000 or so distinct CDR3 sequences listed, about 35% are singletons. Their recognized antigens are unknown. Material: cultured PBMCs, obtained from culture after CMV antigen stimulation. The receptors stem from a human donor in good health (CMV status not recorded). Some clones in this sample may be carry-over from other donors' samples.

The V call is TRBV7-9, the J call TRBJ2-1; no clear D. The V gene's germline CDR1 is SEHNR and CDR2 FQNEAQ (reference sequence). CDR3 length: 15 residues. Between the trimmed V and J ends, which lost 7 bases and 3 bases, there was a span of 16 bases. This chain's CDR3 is CASNPYFRSYNEQFF. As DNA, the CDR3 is TGTGCCAGCAACCCCTATTTTAGGAGCTACAATGAGCAGTTCTTC.

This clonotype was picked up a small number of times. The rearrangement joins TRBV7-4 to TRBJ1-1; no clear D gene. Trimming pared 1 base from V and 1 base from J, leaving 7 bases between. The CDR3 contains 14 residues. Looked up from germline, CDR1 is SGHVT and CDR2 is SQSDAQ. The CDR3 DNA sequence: TGTGCCAGCAGCTTAGTACAGCCGAACACTGAAGCTTTCTTT. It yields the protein CASSLVQPNTEAFF.

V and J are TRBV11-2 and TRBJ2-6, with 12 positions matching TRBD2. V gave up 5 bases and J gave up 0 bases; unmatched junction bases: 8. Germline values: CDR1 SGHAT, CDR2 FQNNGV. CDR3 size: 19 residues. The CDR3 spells CASSPRLAGAISGANVLTF. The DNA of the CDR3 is TGTGCCAGCAGCCCCCGACTAGCGGGAGCTATCTCTGGGGCCAACGTCCTGACTTTC.

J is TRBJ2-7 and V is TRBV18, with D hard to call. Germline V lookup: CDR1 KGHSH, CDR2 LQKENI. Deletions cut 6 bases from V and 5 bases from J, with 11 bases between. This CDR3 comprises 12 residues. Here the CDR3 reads CASSHDPHEQYF. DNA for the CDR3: TGTGCCAGCTCGCACGACCCCCACGAGCAGTACTTC. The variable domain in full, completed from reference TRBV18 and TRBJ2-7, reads NAGVMQNPRHLVRRRGQEARLRCSPMKGHSHVYWYRQLPEEGLKFMVYLQKENIIDESGMPKERFSAEFPKEGPSILRIQQVVRGDSAAYFCASSHDPHEQYFGPGTRLTVT.

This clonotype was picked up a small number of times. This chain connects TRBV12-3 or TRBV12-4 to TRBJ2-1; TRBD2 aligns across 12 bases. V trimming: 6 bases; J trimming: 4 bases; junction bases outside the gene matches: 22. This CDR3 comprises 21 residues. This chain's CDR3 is CASRGQGPTQRTSGTYNEQFF. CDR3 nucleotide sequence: TGTGCCAGCAGGGGACAGGGTCCAACTCAACGGACTAGCGGGACGTACAATGAGCAGTTCTTC.

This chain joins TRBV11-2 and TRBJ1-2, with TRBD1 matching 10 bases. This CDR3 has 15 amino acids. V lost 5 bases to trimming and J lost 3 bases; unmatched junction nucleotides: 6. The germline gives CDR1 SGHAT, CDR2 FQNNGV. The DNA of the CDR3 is TGTGCCAGCAGCGAGGGACAGGGGATTTACTATGGCTACACCTTC. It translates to CASSEGQGIYYGYTF.

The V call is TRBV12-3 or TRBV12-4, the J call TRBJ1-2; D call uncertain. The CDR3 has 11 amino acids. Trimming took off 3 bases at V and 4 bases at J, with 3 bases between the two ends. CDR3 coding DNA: TGTGCCAGCAGTTTTCTCTATGGCTACACCTTC. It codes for CASSFLYGYTF.

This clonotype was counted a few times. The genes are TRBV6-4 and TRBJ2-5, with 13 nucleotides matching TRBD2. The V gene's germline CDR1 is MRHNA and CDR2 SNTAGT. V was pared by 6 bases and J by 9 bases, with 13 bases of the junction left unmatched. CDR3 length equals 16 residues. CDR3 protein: CASRLWTSGGQGAQYF. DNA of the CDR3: TGTGCCAGCAGACTTTGGACTAGCGGGGGCCAAGGGGCCCAGTACTTC.

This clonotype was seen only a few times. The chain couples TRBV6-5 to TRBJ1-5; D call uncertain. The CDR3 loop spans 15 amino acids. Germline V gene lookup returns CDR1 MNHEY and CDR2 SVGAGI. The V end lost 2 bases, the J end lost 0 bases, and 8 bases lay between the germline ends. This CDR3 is CASSYTHSSNQPQHF. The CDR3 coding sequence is TGTGCCAGCAGTTACACCCACAGTAGCAATCAGCCCCAGCATTTT.

CDR3 nucleotide sequence: TGTGCCAGCAGTTTTAGGCGTTTAACTAATGAAAAACTGTTTTTT. Residues: CASSFRRLTNEKLFF. The V and J genes are TRBV28 and TRBJ1-4; D remains unclear. V gave up 3 bases and J gave up 1 base, with 9 bases separating them. This CDR3 has 15 amino acids. In germline, CDR1 is MDHEN, CDR2 SYDVKM.

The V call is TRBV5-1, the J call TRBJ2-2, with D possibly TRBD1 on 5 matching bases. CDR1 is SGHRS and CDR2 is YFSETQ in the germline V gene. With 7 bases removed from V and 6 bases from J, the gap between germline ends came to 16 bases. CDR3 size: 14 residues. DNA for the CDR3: TGCGCCAGCGGAAAGGACACCGACGCCGGGGAGCTGTTTTTT. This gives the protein CASGKDTDAGELFF. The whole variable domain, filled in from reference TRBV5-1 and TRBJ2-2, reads KAGVTQTPRYLIKTRGQQVTLSCSPISGHRSVSWYQQTPGQGLQFLFEYFSETQRNKGNFPGRFSGRQFSNSRSEMNVSTLELGDSALYLCASGKDTDAGELFFGEGSRLTVL.

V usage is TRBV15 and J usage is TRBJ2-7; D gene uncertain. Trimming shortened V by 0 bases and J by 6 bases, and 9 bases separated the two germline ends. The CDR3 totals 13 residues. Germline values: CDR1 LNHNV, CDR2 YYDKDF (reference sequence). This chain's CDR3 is CATSREAGFEQYV. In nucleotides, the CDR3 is TGTGCCACCAGCAGAGAGGCCGGGTTCGAGCAGTACGTC.

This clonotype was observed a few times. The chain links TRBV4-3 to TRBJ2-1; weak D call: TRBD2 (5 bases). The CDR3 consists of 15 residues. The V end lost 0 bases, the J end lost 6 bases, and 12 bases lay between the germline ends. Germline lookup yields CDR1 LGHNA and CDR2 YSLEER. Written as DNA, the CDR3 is TGCGCCAGCAGCCAAGATGCCCAGCGGAGCAATGAGCAGTTCTTC. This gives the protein CASSQDAQRSNEQFF.

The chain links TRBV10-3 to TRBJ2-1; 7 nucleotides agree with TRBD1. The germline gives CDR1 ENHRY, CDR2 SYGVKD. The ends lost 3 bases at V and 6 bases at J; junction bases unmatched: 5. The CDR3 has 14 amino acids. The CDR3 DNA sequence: TGTGCCATCAGTGACGGGACAGCTCTCAATGAGCAGTTCTTC. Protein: CAISDGTALNEQFF.

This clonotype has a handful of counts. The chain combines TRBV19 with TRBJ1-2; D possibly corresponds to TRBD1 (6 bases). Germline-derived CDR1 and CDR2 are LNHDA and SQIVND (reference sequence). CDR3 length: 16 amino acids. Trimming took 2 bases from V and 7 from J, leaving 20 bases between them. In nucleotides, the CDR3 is TGTGCCAGTAGTATATGGGCATGGGGGGCAGCGAGTGGCTACACCTTC. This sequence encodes CASSIWAWGAASGYTF.

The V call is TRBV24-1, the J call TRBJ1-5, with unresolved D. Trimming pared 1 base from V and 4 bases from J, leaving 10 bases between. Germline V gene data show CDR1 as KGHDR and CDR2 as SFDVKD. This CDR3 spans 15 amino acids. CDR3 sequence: CATSDLGGPNQPQHF. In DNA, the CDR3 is TGTGCCACCAGTGATTTAGGAGGGCCGAATCAGCCCCAGCATTTT.

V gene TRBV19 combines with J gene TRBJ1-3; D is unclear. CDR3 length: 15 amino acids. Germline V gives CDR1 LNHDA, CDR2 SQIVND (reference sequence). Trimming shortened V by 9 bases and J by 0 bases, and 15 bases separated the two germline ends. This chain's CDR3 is CASGEERGSGNTIYF. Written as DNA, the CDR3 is TGTGCCAGCGGAGAGGAACGAGGCTCTGGAAACACCATATATTTT.

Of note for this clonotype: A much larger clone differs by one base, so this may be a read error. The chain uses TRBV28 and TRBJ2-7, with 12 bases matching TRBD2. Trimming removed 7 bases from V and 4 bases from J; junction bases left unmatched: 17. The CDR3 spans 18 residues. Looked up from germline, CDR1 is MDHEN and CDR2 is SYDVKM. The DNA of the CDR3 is TGTGCCAGCAATTTTTGGCCCGACTCTAGCGGGAGGGGTTACGAGCAGTACTTC. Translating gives CASNFWPDSSGRGYEQYF.

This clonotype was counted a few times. Written as DNA, the CDR3 is TGTGCCAGCAGTTTTGCTGGGACGCGCGGATACGAGCAGTACTTC. Translating gives CASSFAGTRGYEQYF. V usage is TRBV27 and J usage is TRBJ2-7, with D perhaps matching TRBD1 or TRBD2 (5 bases each). The V and J ends lost 3 bases and 4 bases respectively, with 16 bases between them. The V gene's germline CDR1 is MNHEY and CDR2 SMNVEV (reference sequence). The CDR3 is 15 residues long.

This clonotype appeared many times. The CDR3 spells CASSPGLTAGHSNTEAFF. The CDR3 DNA follows: TGTGCCAGCAGCCCAGGGTTAACGGCGGGACACTCGAACACTGAAGCTTTCTTT. This chain joins TRBV7-2 and TRBJ1-1, with D perhaps TRBD1 (6 bases). CDR3 length equals 18 residues. CDR1 is SGHTA, CDR2 FQGNSA, per germline. Trimming left V 5 bases short and J 1 base short, with 23 bases between.

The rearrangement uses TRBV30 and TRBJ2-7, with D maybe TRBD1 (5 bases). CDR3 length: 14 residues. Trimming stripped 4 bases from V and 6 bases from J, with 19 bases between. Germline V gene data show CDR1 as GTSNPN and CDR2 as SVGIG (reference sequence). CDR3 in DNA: TGTGCCTGGACCTATACGACAGCGTCTGGCGAGCAGTACTTC. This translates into CAWTYTTASGEQYF.

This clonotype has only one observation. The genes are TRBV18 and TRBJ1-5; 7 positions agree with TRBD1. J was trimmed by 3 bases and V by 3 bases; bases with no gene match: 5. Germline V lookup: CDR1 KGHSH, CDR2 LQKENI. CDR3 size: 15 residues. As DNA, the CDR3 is TGTGCCAGCTCACCTTTCACAGGGGTCAATCAGCCCCAGCATTTT. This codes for CASSPFTGVNQPQHF. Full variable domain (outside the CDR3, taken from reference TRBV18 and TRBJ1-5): NAGVMQNPRHLVRRRGQEARLRCSPMKGHSHVYWYRQLPEEGLKFMVYLQKENIIDESGMPKERFSAEFPKEGPSILRIQQVVRGDSAAYFCASSPFTGVNQPQHFGDGTRLSIL.

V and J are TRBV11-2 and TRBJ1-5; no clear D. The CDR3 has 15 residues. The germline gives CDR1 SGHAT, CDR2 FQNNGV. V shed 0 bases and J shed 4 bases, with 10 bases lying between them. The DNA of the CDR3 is TGTGCCAGCAGCTTAGATCATCAGGTTAATCAGCCCCAGCATTTT. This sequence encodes CASSLDHQVNQPQHF.

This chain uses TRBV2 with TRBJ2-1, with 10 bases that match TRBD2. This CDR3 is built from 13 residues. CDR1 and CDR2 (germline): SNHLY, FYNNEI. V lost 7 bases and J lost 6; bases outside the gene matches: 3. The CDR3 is CASTRTSGNEQFF. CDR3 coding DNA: TGTGCCAGCACCCGGACTAGCGGCAATGAGCAGTTCTTC.

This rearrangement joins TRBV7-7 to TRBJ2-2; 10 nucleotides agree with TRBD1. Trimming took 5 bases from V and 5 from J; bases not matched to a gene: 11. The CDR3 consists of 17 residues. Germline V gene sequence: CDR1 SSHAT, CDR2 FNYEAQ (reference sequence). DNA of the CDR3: TGTGCCAGCAGCCCAATCTTCGGACAGGGGGGAACCGGGGAGCTGTTTTTT. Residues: CASSPIFGQGGTGELFF.